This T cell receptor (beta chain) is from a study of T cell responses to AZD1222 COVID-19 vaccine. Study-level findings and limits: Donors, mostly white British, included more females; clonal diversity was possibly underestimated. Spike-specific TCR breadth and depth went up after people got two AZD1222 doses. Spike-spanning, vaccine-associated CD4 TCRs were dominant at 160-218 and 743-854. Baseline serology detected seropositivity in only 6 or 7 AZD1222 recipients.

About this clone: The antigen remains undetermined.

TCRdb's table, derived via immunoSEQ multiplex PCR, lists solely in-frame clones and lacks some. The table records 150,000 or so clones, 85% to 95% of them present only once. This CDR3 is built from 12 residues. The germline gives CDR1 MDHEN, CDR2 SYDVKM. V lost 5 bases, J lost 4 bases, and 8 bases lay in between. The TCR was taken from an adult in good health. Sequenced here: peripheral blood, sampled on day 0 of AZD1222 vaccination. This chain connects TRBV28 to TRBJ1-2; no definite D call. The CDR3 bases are TGTGCCAGCAGTGCCCGGATCTATGGCTACACCTTC. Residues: CASSARIYGYTF.